The clone carrying this T cell receptor (beta chain) has at least ten counts. The sample comes from a study of technical replicates of blood from a few donors. Clones were read by immunoSEQ multiplex PCR, and TCRdb kept only the in-frame ones, dropping some. The sample lists more than 75,000 clones, 93% occurring once. With 8 bases removed from V and 4 bases from J, the gap between germline ends came to 18 bases. CDR1 and CDR2 (germline): MNHNS, SASEGT. The length of the CDR3 is 14 residues. The source is a human donor in good health. The source material was T cells isolated from PBMCs. The J gene is TRBJ2-7, the V gene TRBV6-1; a weak D match, TRBD2 (7 bases). CDR3 in DNA: TGTGCCAGCGCGGGGGCAGGGGCATTATACGAGCAGTACTTC. It codes for CASAGAGALYEQYF.